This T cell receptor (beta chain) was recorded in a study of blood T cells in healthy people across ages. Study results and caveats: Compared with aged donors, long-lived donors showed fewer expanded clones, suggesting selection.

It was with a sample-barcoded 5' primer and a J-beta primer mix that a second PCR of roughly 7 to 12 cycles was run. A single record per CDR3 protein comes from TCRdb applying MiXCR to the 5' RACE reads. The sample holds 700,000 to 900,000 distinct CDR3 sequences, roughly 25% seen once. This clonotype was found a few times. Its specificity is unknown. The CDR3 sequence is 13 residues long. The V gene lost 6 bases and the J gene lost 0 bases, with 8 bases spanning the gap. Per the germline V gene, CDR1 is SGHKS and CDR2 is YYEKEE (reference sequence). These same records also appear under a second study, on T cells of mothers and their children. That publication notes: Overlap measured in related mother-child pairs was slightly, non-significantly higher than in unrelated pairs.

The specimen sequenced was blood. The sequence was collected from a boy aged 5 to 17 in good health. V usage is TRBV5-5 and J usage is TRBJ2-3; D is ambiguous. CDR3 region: CASNLQSTDTQYF. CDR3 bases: TGTGCCAGCAACCTCCAAAGCACAGATACGCAGTATTTT.